The present TCR beta chain was sequenced within a study of blood T cell repertoires in COVID-19 (dated by TCRdb to the early 2020s). Study-wide context: The collaborator samples originated in the United States, Italy and Spain and spanned the acute and convalescent phases of COVID-19. The dataset comprised deeply sampled blood TCRbeta repertoires from subjects exposed to, actively infected with, or recovered from COVID-19. The repertoires were made available in a free public database intended to serve as a resource for research on the immune response to SARS-CoV-2. The material from the prospective study consisted of cDNA or gDNA derived from T cells, B-cell-depleted T cells, or PBMCs. The sample metadata nearly always contained a de-identified subject ID, COVID-19 status, age in years and sex. Where available, HLA class I and class II types were taken from metadata supplied by the sample provider and were not determined by assay-based typing. Samples came from the ongoing ImmuneRACE study (first 160 participants) plus 1,254 subjects from 6 global collaborators.

A distance of 16 bases separates the germline ends of V and J, which lose 7 bases and 2 bases respectively. CDR1 and CDR2 are drawn from the germline V gene: SQVTM, ANQGSEA. The CDR3 has 14 amino acids, counting the end cysteine and phenylalanine. CDR3 DNA is the only sequence kept; it has 42 bases, read in frame from the first base. As for this clone: It has no known antigen specificity. It has no much larger one-base neighbor in the sample; base qualities were not kept.

The immunoSEQ Assay, a bias-controlled multiplex PCR, was used to amplify TCRbeta CDR3 regions from genomic DNA. On the authors' methods: Within the assay, amplification of reference gene primers was used to estimate how many nucleated cells each sample contained. To quantify the absolute abundance of each unique TCRbeta CDR3 rearrangement, sequence reads were collapsed and filtered. For each sample, productive Simpson clonality was calculated as the square root of Simpson's diversity index over productive rearrangements. The source is immuneACCESS, and TCRdb retained only in-frame sequences with V and J called. Part of the clones is not carried over; for the studies checked, unresolved V genes explain less than half of this, and the remainder is unexplained. The V and J calls and the clone size are those of that table, but D and trimming were determined from the DNA. This sample lists 150,000 or so clones; around 89% were detected once. Together, the top ten hold more than 3.5% of the sample.

One collaborating source in Seattle enrolled patients during active infection and followed them longitudinally through the course of disease. The collaborating institutions used their own protocols to collect whole blood in K2EDTA tubes. For TCRbeta analysis, collaborator samples were shipped as frozen whole blood, as isolated PBMCs, or as DNA extracted from either sample type. Paper-wide results and their limitations: The quantity of clinical and demographic metadata differed by source and by participant and was supplied without curation.

The sequence was obtained from a man aged 60 to 69 with COVID-19, enrolled during active disease. The V and J genes are TRBV29-1 and TRBJ2-3; TRBD1 is a possible D gene, resting on 6 matching bases. Sequencing was performed on peripheral blood. CDR3 region: CSGKDRPVTDTQYF. In nucleotides, the sequence is TGCAGCGGTAAAGACAGGCCTGTCACAGATACGCAGTATTTT.